The T cell receptor (beta chain) under discussion was sequenced for a study of blood T cell repertoires in COVID-19. Measured with immunoSEQ multiplex PCR; TCRdb has only the in-frame clones, and not every one. Of 35,000 to 45,000 clones listed, 60% to 85% are singletons. This TCR was recovered from a woman of 80 years or more with acute or convalescent COVID-19. The sample comprised peripheral blood.

The CDR3 region is CASRTGTDYGYTF. The CDR3 nucleotides are TGTGCCAGCAGGACAGGAACAGACTATGGCTACACCTTC. This rearrangement joins TRBV28 to TRBJ1-2, with a weak D call TRBD1 (6 bases). The V gene lost 6 bases and the J gene lost 3 bases, with 11 bases spanning the gap. The length of the CDR3 is 13 residues. The germline CDR1 and CDR2 sequences are MDHEN and SYDVKM.